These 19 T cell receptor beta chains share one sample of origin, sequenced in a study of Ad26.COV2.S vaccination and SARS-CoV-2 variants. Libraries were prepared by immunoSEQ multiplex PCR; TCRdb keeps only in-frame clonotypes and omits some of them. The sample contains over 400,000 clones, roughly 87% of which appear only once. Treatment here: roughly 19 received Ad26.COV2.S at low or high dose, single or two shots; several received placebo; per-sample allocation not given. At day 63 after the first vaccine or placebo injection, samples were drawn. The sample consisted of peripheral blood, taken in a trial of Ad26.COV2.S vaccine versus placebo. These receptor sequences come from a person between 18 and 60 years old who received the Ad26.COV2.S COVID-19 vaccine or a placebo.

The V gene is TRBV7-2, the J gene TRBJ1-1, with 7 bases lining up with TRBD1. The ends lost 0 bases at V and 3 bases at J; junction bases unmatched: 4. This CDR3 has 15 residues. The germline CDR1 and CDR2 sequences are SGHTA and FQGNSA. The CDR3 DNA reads TGTGCCAGCAGCTTAGCACCAGGGGGGTACACTGAAGCTTTCTTT. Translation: CASSLAPGGYTEAFF.

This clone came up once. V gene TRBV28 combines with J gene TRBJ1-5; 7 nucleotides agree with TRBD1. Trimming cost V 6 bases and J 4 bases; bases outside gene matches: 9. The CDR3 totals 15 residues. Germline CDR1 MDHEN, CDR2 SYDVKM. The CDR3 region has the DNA TGTGCCAGCAGCACACCCCGACAGGGTAATCAGCCCCAGCATTTT. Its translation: CASSTPRQGNQPQHF. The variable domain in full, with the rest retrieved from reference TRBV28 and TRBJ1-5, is DVKVTQSSRYLVKRTGEKVFLECVQDMDHENMFWYRQDPGLGLRLIYFSYDVKMKEKGDIPEGYSVSREKKERFSLILESASTNQTSMYLCASSTPRQGNQPQHFGDGTRLSIL.

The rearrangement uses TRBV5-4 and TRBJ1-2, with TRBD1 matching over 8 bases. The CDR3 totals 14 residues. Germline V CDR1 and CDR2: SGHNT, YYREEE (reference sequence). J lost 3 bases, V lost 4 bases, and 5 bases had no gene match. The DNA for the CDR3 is TGTGCCAGCAGCACGACAGGGGTTCACTATGGCTACACCTTC. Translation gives CASSTTGVHYGYTF.

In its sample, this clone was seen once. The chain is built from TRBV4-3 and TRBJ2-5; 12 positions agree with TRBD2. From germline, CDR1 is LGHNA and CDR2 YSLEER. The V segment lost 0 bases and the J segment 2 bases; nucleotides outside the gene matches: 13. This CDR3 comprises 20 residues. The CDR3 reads CASSQDLSFTSGGFQETQYF. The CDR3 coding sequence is TGCGCCAGCAGCCAAGACCTCTCATTCACTAGCGGGGGGTTTCAAGAGACCCAGTACTTC.

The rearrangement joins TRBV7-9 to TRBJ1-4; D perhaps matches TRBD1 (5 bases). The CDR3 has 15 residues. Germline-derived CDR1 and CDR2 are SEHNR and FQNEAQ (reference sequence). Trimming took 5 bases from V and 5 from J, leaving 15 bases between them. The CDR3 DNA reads TGTGCCAGCAGCACCGACAGATACTTAAATGAAAAACTGTTTTTT. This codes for CASSTDRYLNEKLFF.

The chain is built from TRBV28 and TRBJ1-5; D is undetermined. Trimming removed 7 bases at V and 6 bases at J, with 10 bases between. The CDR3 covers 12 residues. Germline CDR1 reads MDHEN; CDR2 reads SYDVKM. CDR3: CASNPDLQPQHF. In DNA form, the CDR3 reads TGTGCCAGCAACCCCGACCTTCAGCCCCAGCATTTT.

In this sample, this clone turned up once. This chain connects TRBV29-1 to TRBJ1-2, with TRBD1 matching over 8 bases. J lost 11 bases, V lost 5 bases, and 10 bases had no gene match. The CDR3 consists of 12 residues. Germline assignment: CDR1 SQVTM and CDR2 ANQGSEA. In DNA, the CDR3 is TGCAGCGTTCTCGCAACAGGGGGGTTGTACACCTTC. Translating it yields CSVLATGGLYTF.

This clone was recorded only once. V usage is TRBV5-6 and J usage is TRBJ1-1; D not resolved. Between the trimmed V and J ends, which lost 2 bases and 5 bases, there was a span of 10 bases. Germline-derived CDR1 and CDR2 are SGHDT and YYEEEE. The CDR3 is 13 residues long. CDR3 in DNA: TGTGCCAGCAGCTTACACGGTGGTACTGAAGCTTTCTTT. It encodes CASSLHGGTEAFF.

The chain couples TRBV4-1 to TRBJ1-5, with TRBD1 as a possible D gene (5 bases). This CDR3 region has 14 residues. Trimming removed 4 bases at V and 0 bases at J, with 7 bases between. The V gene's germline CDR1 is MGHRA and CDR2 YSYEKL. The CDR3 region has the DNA TGCGCCAGCAGCCGTGGGGGTAGCAATCAGCCCCAGCATTTT. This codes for CASSRGGSNQPQHF.

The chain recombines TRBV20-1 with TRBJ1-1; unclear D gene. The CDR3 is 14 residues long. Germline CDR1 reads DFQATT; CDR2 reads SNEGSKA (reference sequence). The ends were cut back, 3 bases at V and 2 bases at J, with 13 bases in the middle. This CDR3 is CSASSSESNTEAFF. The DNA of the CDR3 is TGCAGTGCTAGTTCATCTGAGTCAAACACTGAAGCTTTCTTT.

The CDR3 region is CASSPSGSLDTQYF. In nucleotides, the CDR3 is TGTGCCAGCAGCCCCAGCGGGAGCCTGGATACGCAGTATTTT. V is TRBV28 and J is TRBJ2-3; 8 bases are shared with TRBD2. The CDR3 consists of 14 residues. Germline V gene data show CDR1 as MDHEN and CDR2 as SYDVKM. The ends lost 6 bases at V and 6 bases at J; junction bases unmatched: 8.

The CDR3 DNA is TGTGCCAGCAGCTTATCACCTGGACAGGACACTGAAGCTTTCTTT. Translating gives CASSLSPGQDTEAFF. The chain links TRBV7-3 to TRBJ1-1; TRBD1 matches at 7 bases. The CDR3 is 15 amino acids. Germline V gene lookup returns CDR1 SGHTA and CDR2 FQGTGA. V was clipped by 2 bases and J by 3 bases; unmatched bases: 6.

CDR3 nucleotide sequence: TGTGCCAGTAGTCCGGGACACTCACGTTCCGAGCAGTACGTC. Amino acids: CASSPGHSRSEQYV. The rearrangement uses TRBV19 and TRBJ2-7; perhaps TRBD1 as D (6 bases). The CDR3 loop spans 14 amino acids. CDR1 and CDR2 (germline): LNHDA, SQIVND (reference sequence). V dropped 5 bases and J dropped 6 bases, with 17 bases sitting between them.

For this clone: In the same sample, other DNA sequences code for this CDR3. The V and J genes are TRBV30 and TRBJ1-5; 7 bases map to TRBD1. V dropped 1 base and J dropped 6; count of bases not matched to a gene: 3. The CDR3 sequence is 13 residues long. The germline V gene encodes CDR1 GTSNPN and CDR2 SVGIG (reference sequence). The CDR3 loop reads CAWSGGGGQPQHF. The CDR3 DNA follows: TGTGCCTGGAGTGGAGGGGGCGGTCAGCCCCAGCATTTT.

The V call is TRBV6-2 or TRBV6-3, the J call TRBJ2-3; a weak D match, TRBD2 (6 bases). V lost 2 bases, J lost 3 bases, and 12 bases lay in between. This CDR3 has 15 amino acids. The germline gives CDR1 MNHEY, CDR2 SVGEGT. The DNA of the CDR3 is TGTGCCAGCAGTTACCCCGGGACTTCTACAGATACGCAGTATTTT. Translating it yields CASSYPGTSTDTQYF.

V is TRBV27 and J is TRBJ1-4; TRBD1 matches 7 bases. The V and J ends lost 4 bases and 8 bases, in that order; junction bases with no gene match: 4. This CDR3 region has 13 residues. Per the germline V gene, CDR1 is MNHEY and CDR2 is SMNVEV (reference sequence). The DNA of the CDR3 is TGTGCCAGCAGTTCACTGGACAGGGAAAAACTGTTTTTT. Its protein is CASSSLDREKLFF.

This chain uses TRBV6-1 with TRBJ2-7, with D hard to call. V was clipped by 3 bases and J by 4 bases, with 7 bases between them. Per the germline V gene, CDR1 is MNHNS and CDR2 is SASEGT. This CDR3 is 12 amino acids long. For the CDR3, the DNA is TGTGCCAGCAGTGATGTGGGTTACGAGCAGTACTTC. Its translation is CASSDVGYEQYF.

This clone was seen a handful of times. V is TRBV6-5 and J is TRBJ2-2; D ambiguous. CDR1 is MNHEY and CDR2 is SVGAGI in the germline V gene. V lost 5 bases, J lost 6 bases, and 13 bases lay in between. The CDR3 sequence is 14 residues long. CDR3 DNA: TGTGCCAGCAGTACGCGTCTTAACTCCGGGGAGCTGTTTTTT. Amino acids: CASSTRLNSGELFF.

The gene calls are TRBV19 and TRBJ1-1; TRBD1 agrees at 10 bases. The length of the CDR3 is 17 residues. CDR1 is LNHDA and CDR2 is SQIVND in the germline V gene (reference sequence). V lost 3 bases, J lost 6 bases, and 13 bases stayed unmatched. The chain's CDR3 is CASSIWTGGKSFAEAFF. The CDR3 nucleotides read TGTGCCAGTAGTATTTGGACAGGGGGTAAGAGTTTTGCTGAAGCTTTCTTT.